The present T cell receptor beta chain was sequenced within a study of cytomegalovirus exposure and HLA in healthy donors. Overall study findings and caveats: In vitro work confirmed that a few CMV-associated chains recognize CMV antigens. Sequencing artifact likely explains a cluster of highly shared sequence variants. Later analysis suggested most CMV-associated TCR beta chains were HLA-restricted.

To note about this clone: Its antigen remains unknown.

The PCR made use of 60 Vbeta and 13 Jbeta primers. TCRdb's copy holds only in-frame clones and misses some; the assay was immunoSEQ multiplex PCR. This specimen shows some 47,000 clones; the ten leading clones hold 2.1%. The germline V gene has CDR1 SGHVS and CDR2 FQNEAQ. CDR3 size: 16 residues. V shed 0 bases, J shed 4 bases, and the junction held 6 bases outside the gene matches. The clonotype comes from a woman aged 40 to 55 in good health and CMV-seronegative. The rearrangement joins TRBV7-8 to TRBJ2-5; TRBD1 matches 9 bases. Sequencing input: PBMCs. CDR3 sequence reads: CASSLAGGQGIETQYF. The DNA for the CDR3 is TGTGCCAGCAGCTTAGCGGGGGGACAGGGCATAGAGACCCAGTACTTC.